A selection of T cell receptor beta chains follows, all from one sample in a study of cytomegalovirus exposure and HLA in healthy donors. TCRdb's table, derived via immunoSEQ multiplex PCR, lists solely in-frame clones and lacks some. The table for this sample gives more than 110,000 clones. The sequenced sample consisted of PBMCs. The receptors here all came from a middle-aged man in good health and CMV-seronegative. Each CDR3 is given without its conserved first and last residue. The order of the fields is V gene, CDR3 protein.

TRBV2	ASSQGVGTQH
TRBV7-2	ASSWGLNYGYT
TRBV9	ASSLSTGTGIDYGYT
TRBV28	ASYLGSGNTIY
TRBV6-1	ASLGDREYEQY
TRBV27	ASSSSGTPGNTIY
TRBV4-2	ASSDPSAGGIAPLH
TRBV19	ASSTGGGLTEAF
TRBV9	ASSGLGDNEQF
TRBV28	ASSLGRLGQY
TRBV6-6	ASSWGQGTGELF
TRBV29-1	SAWTGLGDTQY
TRBV7-3	ASSFGGGQKDMQY
TRBV5-5	ASSLGNRQNEAF
TRBV11-2	ASSTYRERKRTDTQY
TRBV6-1	ATKRLAGGTDTQY
TRBV5-1	ASSLSGGSYNEQF
TRBV11-1	ASSPTPSGGPYNEQF
TRBV4-1	ASSQGWLAGFQETQY
TRBV4-1	ASSPRTGLNTEAF
TRBV7-2	ASSPLAGSYEQY
TRBV4-1	ASSPGLAVPETQY
TRBV5-1	ATRNPLRGTEAF
TRBV18	ASTSTGGNQPQH
TRBV4-1	ASSQRDTSNTEAF
TRBV28	ASSLSRGLTEAF
TRBV5-1	ASSSGDWNGYT
TRBV11-2	ASSSGGRAETQY
TRBV11-2	ASSLGGGTDTQY
TRBV7-2	ASSLVGQGAPEQY
TRBV6-1	ASSETANYGYT
TRBV5-6	ASSLGLARGGETQY
TRBV7-2	ASSLAGLRNTIY
TRBV6-6	ASSRTGTGNTIY
TRBV6-1	ASSERTDEQF
TRBV7-2	ASSLLGQGYTEAF
TRBV2	ASSDGGQNYGYT
TRBV6-6	ASSYTGGFTDTQY
TRBV6-6	ASSPTGGLGNEQF
TRBV7-2	ASSLQGMGANVLT
TRBV29-1	SVGEGLEAF
TRBV4-1	ASSQESGLSYGYT
TRBV7-3	ASSPRTGGADTQY